This TCR beta chain emerged from a study of blood T cell repertoires in COVID-19 (dated by TCRdb to the early 2020s). Some background on the complete study: Collaborator samples came from the United States, Italy and Spain and covered acute and convalescent phases of COVID-19. The prospective study material was composed of cDNA or gDNA derived from T cells, B-cell-depleted T cells, or PBMCs. Deeply sampled blood TCRbeta repertoires from subjects exposed to, actively infected with, or recovered from COVID-19 were included in the dataset. The repertoires were released in a freely available public database meant as a resource for research on the immune response to SARS-CoV-2. Samples were obtained from the ongoing ImmuneRACE study (first 160 participants) and from 950 to 1,500 subjects provided by 6 global collaborators. Nearly every sample came with metadata listing a de-identified subject ID, COVID-19 status, age in years and sex. Where HLA class I and class II types were available, the types were taken from metadata supplied by the sample provider, not from assay-based typing.

The CDR3 covers 14 residues, taking in both the cysteine and the phenylalanine. Only the CDR3 DNA is retained, 42 bases long and in frame from the first base. CDR1 is given as SGHTA and CDR2 as FQGNSA, both from the germline V gene. V was cut back by 4 bases and J by 5 bases, leaving a gap of 12 bases between them. Each collaborating institution followed its own protocols to collect whole blood in K2EDTA tubes. For TCRbeta analysis, collaborators shipped samples in one of three forms: frozen whole blood, isolated PBMCs, or DNA extracted from either of those sample types. The immunoSEQ Assay, a bias-controlled multiplex PCR, was used to amplify TCRbeta CDR3 regions from genomic DNA. In the original analysis: The number of nucleated cells in each sample was estimated by amplification of reference gene primers within the assay. To quantify the absolute abundance of each unique TCRbeta CDR3 rearrangement, sequence reads were collapsed and filtered. Productive Simpson clonality was computed per sample as the square root of Simpson's diversity index over productive rearrangements. Not all clones reach the TCRdb copy of this immuneACCESS table, which keeps in-frame sequences only. Checked studies attribute under half of the gap to unresolved V genes and leave the rest unexplained. V and J calls and clone size come straight from that table; D and trimming were deduced from the DNA. In all, the sample holds some 290,000 clones, and approximately 86% of those were seen once. 3.6% of the sample comes from the top ten.

What the authors observed across the whole study: The quantity of clinical and demographic metadata differed by source and by participant and was supplied without curation.

A few counts support this clone. The antigen this receptor binds is unknown. The record has no base qualities; no much larger clone is one base away. The rearrangement combines TRBV7-2 with TRBJ2-1, and perhaps TRBD1 as D gene, on 6 matching bases. The TCR sequence derives from a man younger than 30 with active or convalescent COVID-19. The sequencing input was peripheral blood. The bases are TGTGCCAGCAGCTGGGGACAACGTCACAATGAGCAGTTCTTC. Translated, it reads CASSWGQRHNEQFF. The full variable domain, with segments outside the CDR3 supplied by the reference TRBV7-2 and TRBJ2-1 proteins, appears as GAGVSQSPSNKVTEKGKDVELRCDPISGHTALYWYRQSLGQGLEFLIYFQGNSAPDKSGLPSDRFSAERTGGSVSTLTIQRTQQEDSAVYLCASSWGQRHNEQFFGPGTRLTVL.